One sample yielded the 3 T cell receptor beta chains listed below, sequenced in a study of blood T cell repertoires in COVID-19. Clones were read by immunoSEQ multiplex PCR, and TCRdb kept only the in-frame ones, dropping some. The sample lists thousands of clones; 86% were seen once. The sequencing input was peripheral blood. The origin of the receptors is a human donor with active COVID-19. The donor label of this sample is uncertain.

The chain couples TRBV2 to TRBJ1-3, with D maybe TRBD1 (6 bases). Germline-derived CDR1 and CDR2 are SNHLY and FYNNEI. Trimming left V 8 bases short and J 4 bases short, with 15 bases between. The CDR3 is made up of 14 amino acids. CDR3 region: CASSEQGSGNTIYF. The DNA of the CDR3 is TGTGCCAGCTCTGAACAGGGTTCCGGAAACACCATATATTTT.

This chain uses TRBV6-5 with TRBJ2-5; 7 positions match TRBD1. This CDR3 is built from 15 residues. Germline V CDR1 and CDR2: MNHEY, SVGAGI. After removal of 5 bases from V and 4 bases from J, the junction contained 10 bases not matched to a gene. In nucleotides, the CDR3 is TGTGCCAGCAGTATCCTTGACAGGGCTCTAGAGACCCAGTACTTC. It yields the protein CASSILDRALETQYF.

The chain recombines TRBV4-1 with TRBJ2-2; TRBD1 aligns across 7 bases. CDR1 MGHRA and CDR2 YSYEKL come from the germline V gene. The V gene end was trimmed by 0 bases and the J gene end by 3 bases; junction bases not matched to a gene: 13. The CDR3 has 19 amino acids. The chain's CDR3 is CASSQDHFRDRADTGELFF. The DNA for the CDR3 is TGCGCCAGCAGCCAAGATCATTTCCGGGACAGAGCAGACACCGGGGAGCTGTTTTTT.